This TCR beta chain came from a study of tumor-infiltrating lymphocytes in primary liver carcinoma. Across the study: The study included patients who were men and women aged 30 to 69 years.

Many counts were recorded for this clonotype. Its antigen remains unidentified. Germline DNA was also extracted, and blood RNA derived from unsorted whole blood. Patients were chronically HBV-infected and treatment-naive. Prior to surgery, four milliliters of peripheral blood were drawn. Per the germline V gene, CDR1 is MNHNS and CDR2 is SASEGT. This CDR3 is built from 18 residues. V was pared by 0 bases and J by 1 base, with 18 bases between. Constant-region priming of 500 ng total RNA yielded TCR beta cDNA. Three rounds of nested multiplex PCR with slightly modified ARM-PCR produced TCR beta libraries. In the first two PCR rounds, TRBV1-TRBV30 forward primers were paired with a C-beta reverse primer, and each round lasted roughly 9 cycles. TCRdb reprocessed the multiplex PCR reads with MiXCR, giving one entry per CDR3 protein. Here the sample spans approximately 330,000 distinct CDR3 sequences, approximately 64% being singletons.

Whole-study results and caveats: Among the pair types, tumor region pairs showed more overlap than tumor-adjacent and tumor-blood pairs.

This receptor was taken from a man aged 35-49 years with primary liver carcinoma and hepatitis B virus infection. The genes are TRBV6-1 and TRBJ1-1, with a weak D call TRBD1 (5 bases). Sequences were obtained from peripheral blood. The CDR3 bases are TGTGCCAGCAGTGAAGCCGCGGACTTAGGACACCCGAACACTGAAGCTTTCTTT. Encoded protein: CASSEAADLGHPNTEAFF.